This entry features one T cell receptor beta chain sequence. As yet, its antigen is unknown. Unique molecular identifiers were attached to individual cDNA molecules. TCRdb analysed the 5' RACE reads with MiXCR anew, one entry per CDR3 protein. This table has 75,000 to 80,000 distinct CDR3 sequences, around 11% appearing once. The source of the sample is a study of early T cells in non-severe SARS-CoV-2 infection. Study-wide background: The sequenced material was bulk RNA from unsorted whole blood, and its chains were unpaired.

CDR1 DFQATT and CDR2 SNEGSKA come from the germline V gene (reference sequence). This CDR3 contains 14 residues. Trimming removed 6 bases from V and 6 bases from J, with 21 bases in between. Notes on the study in general: CD4 and private specificities were missed by VDJdb matching, which favored anti-spike CD8 responses.

The sample consisted of whole blood, taken at baseline. The origin of this receptor is an adult who was a healthcare worker with PCR-confirmed SARS-CoV-2 infection or an uninfected control (not recorded which). The chain has TRBV20-1 and TRBJ2-7; no clear D gene. The chain's CDR3 is CSALGPGRSGEQYF. In nucleotides, the CDR3 is TGCAGTGCCTTGGGCCCCGGTCGATCAGGCGAGCAGTACTTC.